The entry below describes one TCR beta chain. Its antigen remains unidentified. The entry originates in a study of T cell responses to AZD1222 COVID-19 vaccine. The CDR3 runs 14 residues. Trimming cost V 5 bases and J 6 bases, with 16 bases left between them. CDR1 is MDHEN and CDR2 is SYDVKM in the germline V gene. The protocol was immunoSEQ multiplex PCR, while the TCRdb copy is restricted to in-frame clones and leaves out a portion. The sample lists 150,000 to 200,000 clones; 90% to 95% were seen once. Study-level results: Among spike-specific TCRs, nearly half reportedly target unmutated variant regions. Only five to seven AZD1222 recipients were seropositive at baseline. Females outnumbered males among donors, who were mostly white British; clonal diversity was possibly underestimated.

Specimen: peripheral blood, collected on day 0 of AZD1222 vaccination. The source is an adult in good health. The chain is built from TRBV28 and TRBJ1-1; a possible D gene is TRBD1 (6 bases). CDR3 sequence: CASSLGTFAPEAFF. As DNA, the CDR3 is TGTGCCAGCAGTCTCGGGACATTCGCTCCTGAAGCTTTCTTT.